The present T cell receptor (beta chain) was sequenced within a study of blood T cell repertoires in COVID-19. Germline trimming cut 0 bases from V and 3 bases from J; bases unmatched to any gene: 2. Germline-derived CDR1 and CDR2 are SGHKS and YYEKEE (reference sequence). The CDR3 extends over 15 amino acids. Using immunoSEQ multiplex PCR, the repertoire was profiled, and TCRdb retains in-frame clones only, with some absent. The sample holds 150,000 to 200,000 clones, 86% seen once. V is TRBV5-5 and J is TRBJ1-1, with 10 bases aligning to TRBD1. Sample: peripheral blood. The sequence was collected from a woman of 80 years or more in a cohort sampled during active or convalescent COVID-19. DNA of the CDR3: TGTGCCAGCAGCTTGGAGGACAGGGGGTACACTGAAGCTTTCTTT. Amino acids: CASSLEDRGYTEAFF.